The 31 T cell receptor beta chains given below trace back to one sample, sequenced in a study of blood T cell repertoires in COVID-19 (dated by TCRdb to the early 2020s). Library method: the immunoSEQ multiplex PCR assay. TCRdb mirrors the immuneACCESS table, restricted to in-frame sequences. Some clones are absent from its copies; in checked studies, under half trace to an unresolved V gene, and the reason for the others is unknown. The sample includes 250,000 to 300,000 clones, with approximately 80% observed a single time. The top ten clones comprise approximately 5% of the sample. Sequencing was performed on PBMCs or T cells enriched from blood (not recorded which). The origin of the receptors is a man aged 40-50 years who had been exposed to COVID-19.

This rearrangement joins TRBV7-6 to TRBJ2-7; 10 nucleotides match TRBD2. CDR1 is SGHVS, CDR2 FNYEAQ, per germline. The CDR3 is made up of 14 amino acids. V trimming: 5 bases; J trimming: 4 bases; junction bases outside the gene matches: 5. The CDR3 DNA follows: TGTGCCAGCAGCCCCCGGACTAGCGGTTACGAGCAGTACTTC. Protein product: CASSPRTSGYEQYF. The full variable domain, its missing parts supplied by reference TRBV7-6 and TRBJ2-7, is GAGVSQSPRYKVTKRGQDVALRCDPISGHVSLYWYRQALGQGPEFLTYFNYEAQQDKSGLPNDRFSAERPEGSISTLTIQRTEQRDSAMYRCASSPRTSGYEQYFGPGTRLTVT.

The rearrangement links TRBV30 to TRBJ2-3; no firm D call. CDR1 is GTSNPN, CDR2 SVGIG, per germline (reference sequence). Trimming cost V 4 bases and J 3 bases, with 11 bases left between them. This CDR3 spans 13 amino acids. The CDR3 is CAWTDFPTDTQYF. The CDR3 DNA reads TGTGCCTGGACCGACTTTCCGACAGATACGCAGTATTTT.

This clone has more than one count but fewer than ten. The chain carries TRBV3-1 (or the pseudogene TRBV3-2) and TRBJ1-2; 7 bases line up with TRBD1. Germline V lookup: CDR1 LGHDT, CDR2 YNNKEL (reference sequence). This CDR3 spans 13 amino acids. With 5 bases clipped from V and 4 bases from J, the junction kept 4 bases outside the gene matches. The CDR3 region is CASSVRQGYGYTF. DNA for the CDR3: TGTGCCAGCAGCGTCCGACAGGGCTATGGCTACACCTTC.

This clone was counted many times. The CDR3 DNA sequence: TGCGCCAGCAGCCAAGAGCGACAGGGACGGTTGGGAAACACCATATATTTT. Translation: CASSQERQGRLGNTIYF. The chain links TRBV4-1 to TRBJ1-3, with 7 bases fitting TRBD1. The trim removed 0 bases at V and 4 bases at J, leaving 9 bases unmatched. The length of the CDR3 is 17 residues. In germline, CDR1 is MGHRA, CDR2 YSYEKL.

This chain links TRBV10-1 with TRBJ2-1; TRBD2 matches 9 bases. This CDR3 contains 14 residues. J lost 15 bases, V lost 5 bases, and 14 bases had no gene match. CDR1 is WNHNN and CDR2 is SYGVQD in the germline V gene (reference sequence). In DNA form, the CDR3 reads TGCGCCAGCAGTTCTAGTTATTCCGGGACTAGCCGGTTCTTC. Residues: CASSSSYSGTSRFF.

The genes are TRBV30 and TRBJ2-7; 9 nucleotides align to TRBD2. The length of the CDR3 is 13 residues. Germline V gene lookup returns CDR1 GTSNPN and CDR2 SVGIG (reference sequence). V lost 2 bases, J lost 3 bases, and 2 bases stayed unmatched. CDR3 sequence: CAWSSGRFYEQYF. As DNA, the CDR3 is TGTGCCTGGAGTAGCGGGAGGTTCTACGAGCAGTACTTC.

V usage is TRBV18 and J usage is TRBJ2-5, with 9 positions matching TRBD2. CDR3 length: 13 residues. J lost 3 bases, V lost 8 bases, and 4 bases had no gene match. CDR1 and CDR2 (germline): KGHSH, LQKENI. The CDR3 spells CASRLAGEETQYF. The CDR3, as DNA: TGTGCCAGCCGATTAGCGGGAGAAGAGACCCAGTACTTC. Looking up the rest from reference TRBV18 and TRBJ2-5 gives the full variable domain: NAGVMQNPRHLVRRRGQEARLRCSPMKGHSHVYWYRQLPEEGLKFMVYLQKENIIDESGMPKERFSAEFPKEGPSILRIQQVVRGDSAAYFCASRLAGEETQYFGPGTRLLVL.

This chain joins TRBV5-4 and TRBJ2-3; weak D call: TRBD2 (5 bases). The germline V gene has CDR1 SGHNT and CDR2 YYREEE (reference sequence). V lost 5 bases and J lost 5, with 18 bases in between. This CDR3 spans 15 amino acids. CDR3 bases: TGTGCCAGCAGGTTCGGGCTTCACCGGGGAGATACGCAGTATTTT. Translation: CASRFGLHRGDTQYF.

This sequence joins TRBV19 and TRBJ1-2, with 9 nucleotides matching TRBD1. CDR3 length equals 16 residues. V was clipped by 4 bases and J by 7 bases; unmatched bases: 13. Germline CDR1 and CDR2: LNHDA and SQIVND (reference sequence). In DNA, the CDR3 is TGTGCCAGTAGTACTCAAACCGGGACAGGGATCGCTGGCTACACCTTC. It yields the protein CASSTQTGTGIAGYTF.

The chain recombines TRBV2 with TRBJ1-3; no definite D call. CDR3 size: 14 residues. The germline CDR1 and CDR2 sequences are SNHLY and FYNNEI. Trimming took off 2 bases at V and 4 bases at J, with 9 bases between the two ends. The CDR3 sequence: CASSETRQGNTIYF. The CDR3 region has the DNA TGTGCCAGCAGTGAAACCAGACAAGGAAACACCATATATTTT.

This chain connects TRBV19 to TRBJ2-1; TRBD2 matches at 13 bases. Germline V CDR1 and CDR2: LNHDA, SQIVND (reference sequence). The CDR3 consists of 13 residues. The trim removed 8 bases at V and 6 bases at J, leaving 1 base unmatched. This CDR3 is CASRTSGSNEQFF. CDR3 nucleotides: TGTGCCAGTCGGACTAGCGGGAGCAATGAGCAGTTCTTC.

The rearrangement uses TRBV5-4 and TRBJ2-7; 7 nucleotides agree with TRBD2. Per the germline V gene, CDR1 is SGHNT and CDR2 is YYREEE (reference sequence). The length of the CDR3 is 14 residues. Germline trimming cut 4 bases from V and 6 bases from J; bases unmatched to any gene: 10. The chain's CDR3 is CASSLVAGAGEQYF. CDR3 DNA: TGTGCCAGCAGCCTCGTGGCGGGAGCAGGCGAGCAGTACTTC.

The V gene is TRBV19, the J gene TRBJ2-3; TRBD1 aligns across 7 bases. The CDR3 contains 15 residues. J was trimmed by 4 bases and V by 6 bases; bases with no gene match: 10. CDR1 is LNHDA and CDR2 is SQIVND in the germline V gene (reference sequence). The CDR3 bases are TGTGCCAGTAGACTGGACAGGTCCCGCTCAGATACGCAGTATTTT. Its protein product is CASRLDRSRSDTQYF.

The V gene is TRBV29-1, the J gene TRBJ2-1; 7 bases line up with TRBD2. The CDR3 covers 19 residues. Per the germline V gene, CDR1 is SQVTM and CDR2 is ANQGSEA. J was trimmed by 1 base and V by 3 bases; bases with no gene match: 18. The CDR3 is CSVDGPVGGAAYSYNEQFF. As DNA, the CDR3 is TGCAGCGTTGATGGGCCCGTGGGAGGGGCCGCCTATTCCTACAATGAGCAGTTCTTC.

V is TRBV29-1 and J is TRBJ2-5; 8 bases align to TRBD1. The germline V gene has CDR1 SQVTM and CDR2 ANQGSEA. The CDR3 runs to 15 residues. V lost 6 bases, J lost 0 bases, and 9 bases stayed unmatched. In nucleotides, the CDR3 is TGCAGCGTCGCAAAAGGGACAGGCCACCAAGAGACCCAGTACTTC. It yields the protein CSVAKGTGHQETQYF.

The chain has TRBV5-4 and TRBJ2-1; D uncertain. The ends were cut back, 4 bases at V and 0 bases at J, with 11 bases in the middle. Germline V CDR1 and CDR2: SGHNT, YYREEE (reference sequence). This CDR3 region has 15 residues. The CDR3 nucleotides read TGTGCCAGCAGCGTGGATACGGGCTCCTACAATGAGCAGTTCTTC. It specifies CASSVDTGSYNEQFF.

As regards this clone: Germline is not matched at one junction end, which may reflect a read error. The CDR3 spells CASSLHRGGELETQYF. In nucleotides, the CDR3 is TGTGCTAGCAGCTTACACAGGGGAGGAGAGTTGGAGACCCAGTACTTC. This chain joins TRBV7-7 and TRBJ2-5, with D perhaps TRBD1 (7 bases). This CDR3 is 16 amino acids long. The germline CDR1 and CDR2 sequences are SSHAT and FNYEAQ (reference sequence). Using reference TRBV7-7 and TRBJ2-5 for the parts outside the CDR3, the full variable domain is GAGVSQSPRYKVTKRGQDVTLRCDPISSHATLYWYQQALGQGPEFLTYFNYEAQPDKSGLPSDRFSAERPEGSISTLTIQRTEQRDSAMYRCASSLHRGGELETQYFGPGTRLLVL.

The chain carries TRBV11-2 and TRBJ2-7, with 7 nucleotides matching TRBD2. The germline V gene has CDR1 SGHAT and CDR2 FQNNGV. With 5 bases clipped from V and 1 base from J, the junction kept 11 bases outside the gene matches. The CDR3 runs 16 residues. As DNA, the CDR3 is TGTGCCAGCAGCCGCGGTCTGGGGGGGGTTTCCTACGAGCAGTACTTC. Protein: CASSRGLGGVSYEQYF.

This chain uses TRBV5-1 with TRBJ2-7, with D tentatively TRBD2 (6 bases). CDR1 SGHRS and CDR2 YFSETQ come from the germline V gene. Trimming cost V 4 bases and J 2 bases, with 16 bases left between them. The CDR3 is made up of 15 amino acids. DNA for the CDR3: TGCGCCAGCAGCCCCGGCGGAGGGACCCCCTACGAGCAGTACTTC. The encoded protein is CASSPGGGTPYEQYF.

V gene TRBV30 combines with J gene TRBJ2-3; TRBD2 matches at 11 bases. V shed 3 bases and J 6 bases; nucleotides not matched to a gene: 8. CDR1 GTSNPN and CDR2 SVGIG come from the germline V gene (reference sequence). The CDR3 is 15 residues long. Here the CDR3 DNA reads TGTGCCTGGAGCAGGGGACTAGCGGAAGCGGATACGCAGTATTTT. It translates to CAWSRGLAEADTQYF.

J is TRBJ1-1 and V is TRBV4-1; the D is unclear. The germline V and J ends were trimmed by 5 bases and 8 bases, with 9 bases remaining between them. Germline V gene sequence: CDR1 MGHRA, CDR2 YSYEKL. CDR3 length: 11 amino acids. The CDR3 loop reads CASSDHREAFF. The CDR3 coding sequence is TGCGCCAGCAGCGATCACAGAGAAGCTTTCTTT.

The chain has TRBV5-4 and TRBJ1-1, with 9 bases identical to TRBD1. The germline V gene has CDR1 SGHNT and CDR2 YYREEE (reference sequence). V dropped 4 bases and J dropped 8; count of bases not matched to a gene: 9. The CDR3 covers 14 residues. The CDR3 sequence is CASSEGQGGLEAFF. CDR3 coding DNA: TGTGCCAGCAGCGAGGGACAGGGAGGGTTGGAAGCTTTCTTT.

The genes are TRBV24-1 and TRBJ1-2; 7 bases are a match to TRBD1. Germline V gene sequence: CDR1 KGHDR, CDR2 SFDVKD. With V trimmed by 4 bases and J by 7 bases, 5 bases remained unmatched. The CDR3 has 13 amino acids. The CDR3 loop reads CATSDRQGRGYTF. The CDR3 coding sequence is TGTGCCACCAGTGACCGACAGGGCCGTGGCTACACCTTC.

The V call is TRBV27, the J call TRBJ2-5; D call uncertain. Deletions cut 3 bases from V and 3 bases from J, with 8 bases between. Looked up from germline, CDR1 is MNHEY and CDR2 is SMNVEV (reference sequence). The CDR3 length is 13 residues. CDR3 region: CASSFHPKETQYF. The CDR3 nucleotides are TGTGCCAGCAGTTTCCATCCCAAAGAGACCCAGTACTTC.

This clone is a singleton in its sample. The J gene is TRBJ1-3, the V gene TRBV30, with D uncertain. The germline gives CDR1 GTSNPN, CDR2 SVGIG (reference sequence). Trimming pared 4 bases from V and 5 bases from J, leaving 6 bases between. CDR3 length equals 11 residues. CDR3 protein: CAWTRRNTIYF. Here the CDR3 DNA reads TGTGCCTGGACCCGTAGAAACACCATATATTTT.

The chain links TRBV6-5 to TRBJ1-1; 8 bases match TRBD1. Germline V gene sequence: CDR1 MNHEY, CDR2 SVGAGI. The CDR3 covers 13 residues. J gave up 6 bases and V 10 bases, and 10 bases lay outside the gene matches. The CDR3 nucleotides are TGTGCCACCCGACAGGGGACTGTTGCTGAAGCTTTCTTT. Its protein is CATRQGTVAEAFF.

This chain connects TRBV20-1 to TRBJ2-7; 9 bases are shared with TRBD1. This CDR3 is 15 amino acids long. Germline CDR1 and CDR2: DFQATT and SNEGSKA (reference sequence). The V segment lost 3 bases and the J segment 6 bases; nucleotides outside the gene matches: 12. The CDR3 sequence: CSASQPGQGFGEQYF. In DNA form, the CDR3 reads TGCAGTGCTAGTCAACCGGGACAGGGCTTTGGCGAGCAGTACTTC.

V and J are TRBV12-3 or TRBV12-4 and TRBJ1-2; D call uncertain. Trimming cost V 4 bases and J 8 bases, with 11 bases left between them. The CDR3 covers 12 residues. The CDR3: CASSYPGGGYTF. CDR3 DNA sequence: TGTGCCAGCAGTTACCCCGGAGGAGGCTACACCTTC.

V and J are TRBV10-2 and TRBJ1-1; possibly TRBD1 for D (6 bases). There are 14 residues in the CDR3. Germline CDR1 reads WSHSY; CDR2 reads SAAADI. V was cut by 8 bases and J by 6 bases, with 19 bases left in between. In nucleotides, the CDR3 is TGCGCCAGCCTAGGTCCAGGGGCAATACCTGAAGCTTTCTTT. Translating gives CASLGPGAIPEAFF.

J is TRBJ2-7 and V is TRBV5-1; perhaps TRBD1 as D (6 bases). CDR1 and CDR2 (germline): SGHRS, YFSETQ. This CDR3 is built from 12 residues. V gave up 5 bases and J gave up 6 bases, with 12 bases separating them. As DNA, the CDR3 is TGCGCCAGCAGTAAACAGGGAGCCGAGCAGTACTTC. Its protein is CASSKQGAEQYF.

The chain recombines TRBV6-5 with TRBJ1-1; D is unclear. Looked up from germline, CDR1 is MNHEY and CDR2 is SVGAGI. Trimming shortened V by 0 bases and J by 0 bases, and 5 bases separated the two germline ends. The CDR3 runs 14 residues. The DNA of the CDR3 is TGTGCCAGCAGTTACTCGAACTTGAACACTGAAGCTTTCTTT. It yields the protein CASSYSNLNTEAFF.